This record looks at one TCR beta chain sequence and its context. Germline assignment: CDR1 SGHTA and CDR2 FQGNSA. V dropped 5 bases and J dropped 1 base, with 12 bases sitting between them. This CDR3 contains 15 residues. These data come from a study of blood T cell repertoires in COVID-19. The repertoire was sequenced with immunoSEQ multiplex PCR; TCRdb's copy has only in-frame clones and lacks some. The data hold 70,000 to 85,000 clones, with roughly 82% observed a single time. The material sequenced was peripheral blood. This sequence joins TRBV7-2 and TRBJ2-1, with TRBD1 as a possible D gene (6 bases). The sequence derives from a man in his fifties or sixties with acute or convalescent COVID-19. This CDR3 reads CASSQTGFSYNEQFF. The CDR3, as DNA: TGTGCCAGCAGCCAAACAGGGTTTTCCTACAATGAGCAGTTCTTC.